The 22 T cell receptor beta chains below were found in one sample sequenced in a study of blood T cells in healthy people across ages. The use of a sample-barcoded 5' primer and a J-beta primer mix characterized a second PCR of about 7 to 12 cycles. TCRdb re-derived calls from the 5' RACE reads in MiXCR, one entry per CDR3 protein. The data show 700,000 to 800,000 distinct CDR3 sequences, with about 40% seen just once and approximately 22% held by the top ten. The sequenced sample consisted of blood. These TCRs come from a woman aged 60-75 years in good health.

A few counts support this clonotype. The genes are TRBV7-2 and TRBJ2-1; tentative D call: TRBD2 (5 bases). Germline V gives CDR1 SGHTA, CDR2 FQGNSA. Trimming left V 5 bases short and J 0 bases short, with 11 bases between. The CDR3 is made up of 15 amino acids. The DNA for the CDR3 is TGTGCCAGCAGCATGGACTCAAGCTCCTACAATGAGCAGTTCTTC. Translating it yields CASSMDSSSYNEQFF. Combining the CDR3 with reference TRBV7-2 and TRBJ2-1 gives the whole variable domain GAGVSQSPSNKVTEKGKDVELRCDPISGHTALYWYRQSLGQGLEFLIYFQGNSAPDKSGLPSDRFSAERTGGSVSTLTIQRTQQEDSAVYLCASSMDSSSYNEQFFGPGTRLTVL.

With regard to this clonotype: Since a much larger clone is just one base distant, this may be a read error. The chain recombines TRBV29-1 with TRBJ2-5; TRBD2 aligns across 9 bases. CDR3 length equals 14 residues. Germline loops: CDR1 SQVTM, CDR2 ANQGSEA. CDR3 amino acids: CGVESSGTQETQYF. In nucleotides, the CDR3 is TGCGGCGTTGAGTCTAGCGGGACTCAAGAGACCCAGTACTTC.

This clonotype occurred a few times. This chain links TRBV29-1 with TRBJ1-1; possible D gene TRBD1, 5 bases. V was shortened by 5 bases and J by 11 bases, with 15 bases between the two germline ends. CDR3 size: 11 residues. Germline CDR1 is SQVTM and CDR2 is ANQGSEA. The CDR3 sequence: CSVSGPSRAFF. Written as DNA, the CDR3 is TGCAGCGTTTCGGGGCCGAGCCGCGCTTTCTTT.

The genes are TRBV5-6 and TRBJ2-1; D remains ambiguous. CDR1 and CDR2 from the germline V gene are SGHDT and YYEEEE. This CDR3 spans 15 amino acids. Trimming stripped 5 bases from V and 0 bases from J, with 12 bases between. CDR3 nucleotides: TGTGCCAGCAGGCAGACGTGGAGCTCCTACAATGAGCAGTTCTTC. Protein product: CASRQTWSSYNEQFF.

In its sample, this clonotype was seen a few times. V gene TRBV12-3 or TRBV12-4 combines with J gene TRBJ1-4, with a weak D call TRBD1 (6 bases). V was shortened by 6 bases and J by 7 bases, with 18 bases between the two germline ends. This CDR3 spans 15 amino acids. CDR3 sequence reads: CASSLGGRGVEKLFF. CDR3 in DNA: TGTGCCAGCAGCCTAGGGGGGCGCGGGGTTGAAAAACTGTTTTTT.

The chain links TRBV7-2 to TRBJ2-7, with 8 bases fitting TRBD1. Germline loops: CDR1 SGHTA, CDR2 FQGNSA. Germline trimming cut 5 bases from V and 5 bases from J; bases unmatched to any gene: 8. The CDR3 consists of 14 residues. DNA of the CDR3: TGTGCCAGCAGCCTACCGGGACAGGTCAACGAGCAGTACTTC. As protein: CASSLPGQVNEQYF.

This chain's CDR3 is CASSSNRSYSNQPQHF. DNA for the CDR3: TGTGCCAGCAGCTCCAACAGGTCCTATAGCAATCAGCCCCAGCATTTT. This chain joins TRBV5-5 and TRBJ1-5; D is possibly TRBD1 (5 bases). Germline CDR1 and CDR2: SGHKS and YYEKEE (reference sequence). CDR3 length equals 16 residues. V was pared by 3 bases and J by 0 bases, with 13 bases between.

The CDR3 here is CASSPQSGTENTEAFF. The CDR3 nucleotides are TGTGCCAGCTCACCACAATCCGGGACCGAGAACACTGAAGCTTTCTTT. The chain links TRBV18 to TRBJ1-1; a weak D match, TRBD1 (5 bases). CDR3 size: 16 residues. Between the trimmed V and J ends, which lost 1 base and 1 base, there was a span of 13 bases. Germline values: CDR1 KGHSH, CDR2 LQKENI.

This clonotype was detected a few times. DNA of the CDR3: TGTGCCAGCAGCCAAGTAGCGGGAAGTGAGCAGTTCTTC. Its protein is CASSQVAGSEQFF. The rearrangement uses TRBV14 and TRBJ2-1; 8 nucleotides match TRBD2. Germline V gene data show CDR1 as SGHDN and CDR2 as FVKESK. Trimming cost V 1 base and J 9 bases; bases outside gene matches: 2. CDR3 length: 13 residues.

As for this clonotype: A much bigger clone sits one base away, suggesting this may be a read error. V and J are TRBV10-3 and TRBJ2-7, with 8 bases identical to TRBD1. Germline CDR1 ENHRY, CDR2 SYGVKD. The CDR3 sequence is 14 residues long. Trimming removed 6 bases from V and 7 bases from J; junction bases left unmatched: 11. The CDR3 nucleotides are TGTGCCATCAGCCAGGGGGCGAGGGGAGATGAGCAGTACTTC. Its translation is CAISQGARGDEQYF.

This clonotype has just one count. The chain combines TRBV7-9 with TRBJ2-3; no definite D call. The CDR3 runs 20 residues. Trimming removed 2 bases at V and 3 bases at J, with 27 bases between. Germline loops: CDR1 SEHNR, CDR2 FQNEAQ (reference sequence). The CDR3 DNA is TGTGCCAGCAGCTTATACCCCTTGGGCAGGATACCAGGAGAGACAGATACGCAGTATTTT. This gives the protein CASSLYPLGRIPGETDTQYF.

This chain uses TRBV6-5 with TRBJ2-5; 7 bases line up with TRBD1. Unmatched junction bases numbered 0, after V lost 1 base and J lost 4 bases. CDR3 length: 13 residues. Germline values: CDR1 MNHEY, CDR2 SVGAGI. The DNA of the CDR3 is TGTGCCAGCAGTTACTACAGGGGAGAGACCCAGTACTTC. Protein sequence: CASSYYRGETQYF.

The rearrangement links TRBV11-2 to TRBJ1-6; D is possibly TRBD1 (5 bases). The CDR3 loop spans 16 amino acids. V gave up 4 bases and J gave up 10 bases, with 20 bases separating them. CDR1 is SGHAT and CDR2 is FQNNGV in the germline V gene. The CDR3, as DNA: TGTGCCAGCAGCTCCCAGGGTGGGGTCCTAAGCTCACCCCTCCACTTT. Encoded protein: CASSSQGGVLSSPLHF.

This chain joins TRBV27 and TRBJ2-5; TRBD1 aligns across 7 bases. The J call may be wrong; the DNA end is better matched by TRBJ2-7. This CDR3 spans 14 amino acids. The germline CDR1 and CDR2 sequences are MNHEY and SMNVEV (reference sequence). In DNA form, the CDR3 reads TGTGCCAGCAGTTTACTCGGGACAGTAGCCGAGCAGTACTTC. This gives the protein CASSLLGTVAEQYF.

This chain joins TRBV4-3 and TRBJ2-1; 13 nucleotides agree with TRBD2. Germline V gives CDR1 LGHNA, CDR2 YSLEER. Losses at the gene ends were 0 bases for V and 7 bases for J; bases not matched to a gene: 6. The CDR3 is 17 amino acids. CDR3 region: CASSQEGTSGISNEQFF. The CDR3 DNA is TGCGCCAGCAGCCAAGAAGGGACTAGCGGGATTAGTAATGAGCAGTTCTTC.

V is TRBV28 and J is TRBJ1-5, with D perhaps matching TRBD1 (5 bases). V was cut by 3 bases and J by 5 bases, with 23 bases left in between. The V gene's germline CDR1 is MDHEN and CDR2 SYDVKM. The CDR3 runs to 18 residues. The CDR3 nucleotides are TGTGCCAGCAGTTTTAGTCGGGGACTGGGCTCGGTGGATCAGCCCCAGCATTTT. It is translated as CASSFSRGLGSVDQPQHF.

The chain uses TRBV18 and TRBJ2-7; D is perhaps TRBD2 (6 bases). V was cut by 3 bases and J by 3 bases, with 18 bases left in between. Germline V gene lookup returns CDR1 KGHSH and CDR2 LQKENI. The CDR3 length is 16 residues. This CDR3 is CASSPASRDWYYEQYF. In nucleotides, the CDR3 is TGTGCCAGCTCACCGGCGTCTCGGGACTGGTACTACGAGCAGTACTTC.

The table lists this clonotype with a few counts. The rearrangement uses TRBV6-2 or TRBV6-3 and TRBJ2-5; 9 bases map to TRBD2. V lost 4 bases, J lost 5 bases, and 5 bases stayed unmatched. This CDR3 has 14 residues. Germline assignment: CDR1 MNHEY and CDR2 SVGEGT. Here the CDR3 DNA reads TGTGCCAGCAGTTCCGGGACTAGCATGGAGACCCAGTACTTC. This gives the protein CASSSGTSMETQYF.

This clonotype appeared a few times. The gene calls are TRBV6-1 and TRBJ2-1; weak D call: TRBD2 (6 bases). V gave up 0 bases and J gave up 5 bases, with 17 bases separating them. This CDR3 has 17 residues. The V gene's germline CDR1 is MNHNS and CDR2 SASEGT. DNA of the CDR3: TGTGCCAGCAGTGAAGCGCTTCTAGCGCCCCCCAACAATGAGCAGTTCTTC. Protein sequence: CASSEALLAPPNNEQFF.

V gene TRBV9 combines with J gene TRBJ1-4; D is undetermined. V lost 3 bases, J lost 0 bases, and 12 bases lay in between. CDR1 is SGDLS and CDR2 is YYNGEE in the germline V gene. This CDR3 comprises 16 residues. The CDR3 region is CASSGYTETTNEKLFF. CDR3 DNA: TGTGCCAGCAGCGGCTATACAGAAACAACTAATGAAAAACTGTTTTTT.

The V call is TRBV4-2, the J call TRBJ2-7, with D maybe TRBD2 (5 bases). Germline V lookup: CDR1 LGHNA, CDR2 YNFKEQ. Trimming pared 2 bases from V and 2 bases from J, leaving 13 bases between. The CDR3 loop spans 15 amino acids. The CDR3 DNA reads TGTGCCAGCAGCCAAACCAGCGGAGAAACCTACGAGCAGTACTTC. Translating gives CASSQTSGETYEQYF.

This clonotype turned up a few times. Written as DNA, the CDR3 is TGCAGCGTTGATATACGGGCCGGGGCCAACGTCCTGACTTTC. Residues: CSVDIRAGANVLTF. The chain links TRBV29-1 to TRBJ2-6; no clear D. The CDR3 has 14 amino acids. Germline CDR1 SQVTM, CDR2 ANQGSEA. V lost 3 bases and J lost 4, with 10 bases in between.